The sample holds many counts of the clone carrying this T cell receptor beta chain. Exclusion followed for patients with uncontrolled infection, other autoimmune disease, pregnancy or lactation. This sample was taken from a study of T cells in Graves' hyperthyroidism and ophthalmopathy. The CDR3 loop spans 12 amino acids. Trimming stripped 9 bases from V and 2 bases from J, with 10 bases between. Per germline, CDR1 LGHDT and CDR2 YNNKEL (reference sequence). The source material, RNA transcripts, was used to amplify TCR beta CDR3 regions. HTBI primers were the set used in a first-round RT-PCR of the TCR CDR3. From the multiplex PCR reads, TCRdb called clonotypes with MiXCR, one entry per CDR3 protein. The sample holds approximately 510,000 distinct CDR3 sequences, 40% to 55% seen once.

The sequence was obtained from an adult woman with Graves' disease, either hyperthyroidism or ophthalmopathy (not recorded which). The sequencing sample was made of peripheral blood or thyroid tissue (not recorded which). The genes are TRBV3-1 and TRBJ1-2; D call uncertain. CDR3 sequence reads: CASAKQNYGYTF. The CDR3 bases are TGTGCCAGTGCGAAACAGAACTATGGCTACACCTTC.